The entry that follows covers one T cell receptor beta chain sequence. These data are taken from a study of blood T cell repertoires in COVID-19. V lost 4 bases and J lost 6, with 12 bases in between. Germline assignment: CDR1 MNHEY and CDR2 SVGAGI. The CDR3 runs to 14 residues. Source study methods: Estimates of nucleated cell counts were drawn from the amplification of reference gene primers. Data came from immunoSEQ multiplex PCR; TCRdb stores just in-frame clones and leaves some out. The V and J calls and the clone size are those of that table, but D and trimming were determined from the DNA. Counted here are 95,000 to 150,000 clones, about 80% occurring once; the ten biggest clones make up 15% to 20%.

Sequencing used peripheral blood. This chain uses TRBV6-5 with TRBJ2-2; D is unresolved. The sequence was collected from a man aged 55 to 70 with active or convalescent COVID-19. CDR3 bases: TGTGCCAGCAGTTTACTCTCCGAACCCGGGGAGCTGTTTTTT. Its protein is CASSLLSEPGELFF.